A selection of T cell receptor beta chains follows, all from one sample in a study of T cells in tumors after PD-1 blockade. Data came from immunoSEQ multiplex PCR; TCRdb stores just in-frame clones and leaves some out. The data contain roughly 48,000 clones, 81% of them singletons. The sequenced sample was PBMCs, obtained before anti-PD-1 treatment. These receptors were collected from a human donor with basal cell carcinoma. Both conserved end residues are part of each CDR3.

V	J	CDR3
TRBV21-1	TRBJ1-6	CATPSDREINSPLHF
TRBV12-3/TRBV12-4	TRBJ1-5	CASSKTVGQPQHF
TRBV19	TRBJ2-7	CASSPQTGPYEQYF
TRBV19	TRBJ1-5	CASSIWSQINQPQHF
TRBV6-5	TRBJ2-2	CASSKGGHTGELFF
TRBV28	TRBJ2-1	CASMSGRSEQFF
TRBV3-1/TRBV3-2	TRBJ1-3	CASSQERGTVSSGNTIYF
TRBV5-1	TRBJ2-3	CASSLATDSSTDTQYF
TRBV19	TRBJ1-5	CASTAGTGANQPQHF
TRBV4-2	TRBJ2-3	CASSQDWGGATDTQYF
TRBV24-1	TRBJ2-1	CATSERGEQFF
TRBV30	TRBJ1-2	CAWSLDGATLYGYTF
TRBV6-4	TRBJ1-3	CATGATIYF
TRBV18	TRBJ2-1	CASSPEGLTYNEQFF
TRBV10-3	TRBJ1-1	CAISGGQGATEAFF
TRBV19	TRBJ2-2	CASKGQTYTGELFF
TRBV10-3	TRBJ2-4	CAISQPNTSGVGIGTKNIQYF
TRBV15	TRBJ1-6	CATSREVGRVGANSPLHF
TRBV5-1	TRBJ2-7	CASRGGTGPYEQYF
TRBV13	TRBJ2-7	CASSLVDRGRYEQYF
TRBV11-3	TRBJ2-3	CASSFRGGTDTQYF
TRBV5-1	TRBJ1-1	CASSLTGVNTEAFF
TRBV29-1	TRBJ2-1	CSVPGQGGNEQFF
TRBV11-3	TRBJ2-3	CASSLGTGYSSTDTQYF
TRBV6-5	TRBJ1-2	CASSYPPGSGGDGYTF
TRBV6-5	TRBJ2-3	CASRKDSAGTDTQYF
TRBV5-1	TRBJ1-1	CASSFGQNTEAFF
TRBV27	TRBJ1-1	CASSLSLSPNTEAFF
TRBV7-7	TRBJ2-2	CASSRGRGDTGELFF
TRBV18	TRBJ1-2	CASSPDLGGNYGYTF
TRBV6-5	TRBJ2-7	CASSTTGSYEQYF
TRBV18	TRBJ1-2	CASSPDTGIYGYTF
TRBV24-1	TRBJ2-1	CATGTSGGAGEQFF
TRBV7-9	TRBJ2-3	CASSLDSGREADTQYF
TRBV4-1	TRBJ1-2	CASSQGGTQGRDYGYTF
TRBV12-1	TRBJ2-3	CASSRTSGGADTQYF
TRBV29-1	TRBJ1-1	CSVVLGFNTEAFF
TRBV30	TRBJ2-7	CAWSVWTGAFSEQYF
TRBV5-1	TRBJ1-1	CASSLEGGNTEAFF
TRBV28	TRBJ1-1	CASSLRAFF
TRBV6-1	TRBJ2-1	CASSDPLTGLGSNNEQFF
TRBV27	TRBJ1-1	CASSLITGRRNTEAFF
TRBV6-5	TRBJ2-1	CASRVSGGFLNEQFF
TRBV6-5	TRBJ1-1	CASSKWTEAFF
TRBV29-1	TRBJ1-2	CSVEGGTGGSLNGYTF
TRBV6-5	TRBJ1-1	CATYRSENTEAFF
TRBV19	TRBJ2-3	CASSGSGGADTQYF
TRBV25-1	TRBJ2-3	CASSVGTGRDTQYF
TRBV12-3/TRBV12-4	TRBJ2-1	CASSSPGNEQFF